This TCR beta chain was profiled in a study of long-term antiretroviral therapy in people with HIV. This clone is a singleton in its sample. Sequencing relied on immunoSEQ assay v3.0, run at survey level. The table came from immunoSEQ multiplex PCR; TCRdb's copy has only in-frame clones and leaves some out. The table lists 23,000 or so clones, 80% to 90% of them singletons. The germline gives CDR1 MGHRA, CDR2 YSYEKL. The CDR3 is 13 amino acids. With 1 base clipped from V and 6 bases from J, the junction kept 2 bases outside the gene matches. The chain carries TRBV4-1 and TRBJ2-7, with 8 bases matching TRBD1. The sample here was unsorted PBMCs, taken 0.2 years before starting antiretroviral therapy. This TCR derives from a man aged 18 to 30 with HIV. The CDR3: CASSQADRVEQYF. CDR3 sequence (DNA): TGCGCCAGCAGCCAAGCGGACAGGGTCGAGCAGTACTTC.